This is a list of T cell receptor beta chains from one sample in a study of blood T cell repertoires in COVID-19. Assay used: immunoSEQ multiplex PCR; TCRdb lists only in-frame clones, some missing. Of roughly 230,000 clones listed, approximately 89% are singletons. Sequencing was performed on peripheral blood. All receptors derive from a woman in her 40s who had recovered from COVID-19. Both conserved end residues are part of each CDR3. The order of the fields is CDR3 protein, CDR3 DNA, D gene, CDR3 length, clone size, V gene, J gene. A D gene is named only where the DNA matches it firmly. Expanded clones get a size class; other rows say once, few or many, or leave the size out.

CDR3: CASSPQASGGSNEQFF
DNA: TGTGCCAGTAGTCCACAAGCTTCGGGAGGGTCGAATGAGCAGTTCTTC
D: TRBD2
length: 16
size: NA
V: TRBV19
J: TRBJ2-1

CDR3: CASSPPGQGRTDTQYF
DNA: TGTGCCAGCAGCCCCCCCGGACAGGGCAGAACAGATACGCAGTATTTT
D: TRBD1
length: 16
size: NA
V: TRBV9
J: TRBJ2-3

CDR3: CASTVQATTDTQYF
DNA: TGTGCCAGCACCGTTCAGGCCACGACAGATACGCAGTATTTT
D: NA
length: 14
size: NA
V: TRBV11-3
J: TRBJ2-3

CDR3: CASSRYTDGKNTEAFF
DNA: TGTGCCAGCAGCCGATATACAGACGGGAAGAACACTGAAGCTTTCTTT
D: NA
length: 16
size: NA
V: TRBV7-9
J: TRBJ1-1

CDR3: CASSEQTPPGQVEYF
DNA: TGTGCCAGCAGCGAACAAACACCACCGGGACAGGTGGAGTACTTC
D: TRBD1
length: 15
size: few
V: TRBV7-2
J: TRBJ2-7

CDR3: CASSQGSSGSGDTQYF
DNA: TGCGCCAGCAGCCAAGGGTCTAGCGGGAGTGGAGATACGCAGTATTTT
D: TRBD2
length: 16
size: NA
V: TRBV4-1
J: TRBJ2-3

CDR3: CASSDRFSYEQYF
DNA: TGTGCCAGCAGTGACAGGTTCTCCTACGAGCAGTACTTC
D: NA
length: 13
size: NA
V: TRBV2
J: TRBJ2-7

CDR3: CASSLSPLYEQYF
DNA: TGTGCCAGCAGCTTATCCCCTCTCTACGAGCAGTACTTC
D: NA
length: 13
size: few
V: TRBV7-6
J: TRBJ2-7

CDR3: CASSPGQGRSGYTF
DNA: TGTGCCAGCTCGCCGGGACAGGGGAGAAGTGGCTACACCTTC
D: TRBD1
length: 14
size: NA
V: TRBV18
J: TRBJ1-2

CDR3: CASSTRFLLSTDTQYF
DNA: TGTGCCAGCAGCACCCGGTTCCTTCTCAGCACAGATACGCAGTATTTT
D: NA
length: 16
size: NA
V: TRBV5-6
J: TRBJ2-3

CDR3: CASTKRTSGYTNEQFF
DNA: TGTGCCAGCACTAAACGGACTAGCGGATACACCAATGAGCAGTTCTTC
D: TRBD2
length: 16
size: NA
V: TRBV2
J: TRBJ2-1